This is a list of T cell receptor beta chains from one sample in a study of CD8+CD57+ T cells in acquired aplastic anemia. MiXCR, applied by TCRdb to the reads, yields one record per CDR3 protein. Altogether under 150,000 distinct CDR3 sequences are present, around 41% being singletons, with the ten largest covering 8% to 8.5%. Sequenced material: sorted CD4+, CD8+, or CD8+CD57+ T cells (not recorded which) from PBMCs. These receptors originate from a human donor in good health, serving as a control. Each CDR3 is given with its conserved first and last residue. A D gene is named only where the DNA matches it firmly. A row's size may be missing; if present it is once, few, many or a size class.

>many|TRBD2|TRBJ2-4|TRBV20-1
CSARGTSGIYIQYF
TGCAGTGCTAGGGGGACTAGCGGGATATACATTCAGTACTTC
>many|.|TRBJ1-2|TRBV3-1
CASSRLDGYTF
TGTGCCAGCAGCCGACTCGATGGCTACACCTTC
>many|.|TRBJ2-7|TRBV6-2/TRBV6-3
CASILRGSYEQYF
TGTGCCAGCATCCTCAGGGGATCCTACGAGCAGTACTTC
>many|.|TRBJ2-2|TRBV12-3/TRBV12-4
CASSFAASTGELFF
TGTGCCAGCAGTTTCGCTGCCAGCACCGGGGAGCTGTTTTTT
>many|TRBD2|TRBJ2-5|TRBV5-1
CASSSRLAGGGETQYF
TGCGCCAGCAGCTCGAGACTAGCGGGGGGAGGGGAGACCCAGTACTTC
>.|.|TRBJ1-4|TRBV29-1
CSVRAGRNEKLFF
TGCAGCGTTCGGGCAGGGCGGAATGAAAAACTGTTTTTT
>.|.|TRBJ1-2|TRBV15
CATSTLTTATYGYTF
TGTGCCACCAGCACCCTCACGACAGCGACCTATGGCTACACCTTC
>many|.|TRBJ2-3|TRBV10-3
CAISESNRDTQYF
TGTGCCATCAGTGAGTCAAACAGAGATACGCAGTATTTT
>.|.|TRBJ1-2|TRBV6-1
CASSEGGWGYGYTF
TGTGCCAGCAGTGAAGGGGGATGGGGCTATGGCTACACCTTC
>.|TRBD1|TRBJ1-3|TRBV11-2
CASSAYGTGVGSGNTIYF
TGTGCCAGCAGCGCTTACGGGACAGGGGTCGGCTCTGGAAACACCATATATTTT
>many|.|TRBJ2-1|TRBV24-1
CATSDLGTPGEQFF
TGTGCCACCAGTGATTTGGGGACACCAGGTGAGCAGTTCTTC
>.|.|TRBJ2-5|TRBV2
CASRKGPLTQETQYF
TGTGCCAGCAGAAAAGGACCGTTAACCCAAGAGACCCAGTACTTC
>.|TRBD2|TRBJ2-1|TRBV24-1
CATSPTSGKSYNEQFF
TGTGCCACCAGTCCGACTAGCGGGAAGTCCTACAATGAGCAGTTCTTC
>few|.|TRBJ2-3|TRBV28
CASGKYSTDTQYF
TGTGCCAGCGGAAAGTACAGCACAGATACGCAGTATTTT
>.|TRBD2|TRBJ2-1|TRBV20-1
CSAAGTSPYNEQFF
TGCAGTGCTGCAGGGACTAGCCCCTACAATGAGCAGTTCTTC
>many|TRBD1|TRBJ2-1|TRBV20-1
CSARATGGSYNEQFF
TGCAGTGCTAGAGCAACAGGGGGTTCCTACAATGAGCAGTTCTTC
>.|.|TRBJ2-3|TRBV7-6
CASSLAGGNTDTQYF
TGTGCCAGCAGCTTAGCGGGGGGAAACACAGATACGCAGTATTTT
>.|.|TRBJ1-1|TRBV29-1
CSVDQTVLNTEAFF
TGCAGCGTTGACCAGACAGTACTGAACACTGAAGCTTTCTTT
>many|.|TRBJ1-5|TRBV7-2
CASSSTRNQPQHF
TGTGCCAGCAGCTCGACACGAAATCAGCCCCAGCATTTT
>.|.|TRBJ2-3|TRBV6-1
CASSEDRDRSTDTQYF
TGTGCCAGCAGTGAAGATCGTGACAGGAGCACAGATACGCAGTATTTT
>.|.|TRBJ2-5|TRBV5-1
CASSSGQLRGSYQETQYF
TGCGCCAGCAGCTCTGGACAGTTGAGGGGTTCGTACCAAGAGACCCAGTACTTC
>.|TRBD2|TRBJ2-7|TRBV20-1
CSGAGLAGGSRIYEQYF
TGCAGTGGGGCAGGACTAGCGGGAGGGTCCCGGATCTACGAGCAGTACTTC
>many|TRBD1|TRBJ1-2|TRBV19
CASSIGTGTGDYGYTF
TGTGCCAGTAGTATTGGTACCGGGACAGGTGACTATGGCTACACCTTC
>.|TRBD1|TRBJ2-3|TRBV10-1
CASTVTGSTDTQYF
TGCGCCAGCACTGTGACAGGGTCCACAGATACGCAGTATTTT
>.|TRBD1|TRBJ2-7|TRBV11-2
CASSAPKRPGTGNEQYF
TGTGCCAGCAGCGCACCAAAGCGACCCGGGACAGGGAACGAGCAGTACTTC
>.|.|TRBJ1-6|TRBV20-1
CSVRVVGGNSPLHF
TGCAGCGTGCGGGTAGTGGGAGGCAATTCACCCCTCCACTTT
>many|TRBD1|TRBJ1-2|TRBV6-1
CASSDPGGHYGYTF
TGTGCCAGCAGTGATCCAGGGGGCCACTATGGCTACACCTTC
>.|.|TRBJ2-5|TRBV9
CASSLCGTPLGGEETQYF
TGTGCCAGCAGCCTTTGTGGGACTCCACTCGGTGGGGAAGAGACCCAGTACTTC
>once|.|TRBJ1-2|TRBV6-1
CASSPRDTLTMGYTF
TGTGCCAGCAGTCCCCGGGACACCTTAACTATGGGCTACACCTTC
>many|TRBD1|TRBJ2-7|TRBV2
CASSDVTGGYEQYF
TGTGCCAGCAGTGATGTAACAGGGGGCTACGAGCAGTACTTC
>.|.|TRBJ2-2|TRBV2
CASSPRGFTGELFF
TGTGCCAGCAGCCCGCGGGGCTTCACCGGGGAGCTGTTTTTT
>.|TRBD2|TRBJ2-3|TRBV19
CVSSKRGSTDTQYF
TGTGTCAGTAGTAAGCGGGGAAGCACAGATACGCAGTATTTT
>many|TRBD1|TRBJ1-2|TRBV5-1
CASSSIGTGDGYTF
TGCGCCAGCAGCAGTATCGGGACAGGGGATGGCTACACCTTC
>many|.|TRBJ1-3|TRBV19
CASSLFGINSGNTIYF
TGTGCCAGTAGCCTATTCGGGATCAACTCTGGAAACACCATATATTTT
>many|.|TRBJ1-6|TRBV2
CASSVETSRNSPLHF
TGTGCCAGCAGTGTGGAAACGAGTCGGAATTCACCCCTCCACTTT
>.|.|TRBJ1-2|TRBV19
CASSRGIGYGYTF
TGTGCCAGTAGTAGGGGTATTGGCTATGGCTACACCTTC
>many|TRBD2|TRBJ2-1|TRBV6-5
CASSYFAGGRNEQFF
TGTGCCAGCAGTTACTTCGCGGGGGGTAGAAATGAGCAGTTCTTC
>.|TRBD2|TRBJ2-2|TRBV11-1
CASSAGDTGELFF
TGTGCCAGCAGCGCGGGGGACACCGGGGAGCTGTTTTTT
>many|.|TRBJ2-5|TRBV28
CASRPSGAETQYF
TGTGCCAGCAGACCTTCTGGGGCAGAGACCCAGTACTTC
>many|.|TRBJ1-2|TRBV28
CASIGDGTYGYTF
TGTGCCAGCATAGGGGACGGGACCTATGGCTACACCTTC
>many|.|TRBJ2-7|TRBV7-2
CASSLVSSEQYF
TGTGCCAGCAGCTTAGTATCCAGCGAGCAGTACTTC
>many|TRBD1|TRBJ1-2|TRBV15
CATSRDLDRGDGYTF
TGTGCCACCAGCAGAGATTTAGACAGGGGGGATGGCTACACCTTC
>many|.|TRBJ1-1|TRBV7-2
CASSDGITEAFF
TGTGCCAGCAGCGACGGGATAACTGAAGCTTTCTTT
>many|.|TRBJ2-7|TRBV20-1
CSAIPFGGQSYEQYF
TGCAGTGCTATACCCTTTGGGGGGCAGTCCTACGAGCAGTACTTC
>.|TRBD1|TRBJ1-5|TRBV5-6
CASSRYRDRVMGNQPQHF
TGTGCCAGCAGCCGGTACCGGGACAGGGTTATGGGCAATCAGCCCCAGCATTTT
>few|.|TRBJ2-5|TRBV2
CASSVGDETQYF
TGTGCCAGCAGTGTGGGCGACGAGACCCAGTACTTC
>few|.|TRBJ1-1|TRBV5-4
CASSLDRAIRLNTEAFF
TGTGCCAGCAGCTTGGACAGGGCCATCCGATTGAACACTGAAGCTTTCTTT
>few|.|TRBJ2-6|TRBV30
CASPHHSGANVLTF
TGTGCCTCCCCACACCACTCTGGGGCCAACGTCCTGACTTTC
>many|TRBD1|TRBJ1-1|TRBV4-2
CASSPGQGKTEAFF
TGTGCCAGCAGCCCGGGACAGGGAAAGACTGAAGCTTTCTTT
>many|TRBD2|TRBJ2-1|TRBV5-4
CASSLAGGRGYNEQFF
TGTGCCAGCAGCTTGGCCGGCGGGAGGGGCTACAATGAGCAGTTCTTC
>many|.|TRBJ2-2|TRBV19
CASSIARSWTANTGELFF
TGTGCCAGTAGTATCGCCAGAAGCTGGACAGCCAACACCGGGGAGCTGTTTTTT
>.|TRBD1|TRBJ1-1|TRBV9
CASSGRDRFWTEAFF
TGTGCCAGCAGTGGAAGGGACAGGTTTTGGACTGAAGCTTTCTTT
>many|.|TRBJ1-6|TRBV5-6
CASSYGNSNHSPLHF
TGTGCCAGCAGCTATGGAAACAGCAACCACTCACCCCTCCACTTT
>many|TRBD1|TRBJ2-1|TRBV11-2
CASSLDTGTVNEQFF
TGTGCCAGCAGCTTAGACACCGGGACAGTAAATGAGCAGTTCTTC
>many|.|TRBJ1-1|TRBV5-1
CASSLSGGRTEAFF
TGCGCCAGCAGCCTCTCGGGGGGCCGGACTGAAGCTTTCTTT
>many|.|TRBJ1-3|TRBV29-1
CSAQGFSGNTIYF
TGCAGCGCTCAGGGCTTTTCTGGAAACACCATATATTTT
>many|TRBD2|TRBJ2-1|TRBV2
CAGGELAGLNEQFF
TGTGCCGGCGGGGAGCTAGCGGGGTTAAATGAGCAGTTCTTC
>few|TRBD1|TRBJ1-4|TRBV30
CAWTITGGSEKLFF
TGTGCCTGGACCATTACAGGGGGCTCTGAAAAACTGTTTTTT
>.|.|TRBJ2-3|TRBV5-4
CASSSVWSQSTDTQYF
TGTGCCAGCAGCTCAGTTTGGTCGCAGAGCACAGATACGCAGTATTTT
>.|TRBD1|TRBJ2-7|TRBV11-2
CASSPLPGQRGTGQYF
TGTGCCAGCAGCCCTCTCCCGGGACAGCGAGGCACCGGGCAGTACTTC